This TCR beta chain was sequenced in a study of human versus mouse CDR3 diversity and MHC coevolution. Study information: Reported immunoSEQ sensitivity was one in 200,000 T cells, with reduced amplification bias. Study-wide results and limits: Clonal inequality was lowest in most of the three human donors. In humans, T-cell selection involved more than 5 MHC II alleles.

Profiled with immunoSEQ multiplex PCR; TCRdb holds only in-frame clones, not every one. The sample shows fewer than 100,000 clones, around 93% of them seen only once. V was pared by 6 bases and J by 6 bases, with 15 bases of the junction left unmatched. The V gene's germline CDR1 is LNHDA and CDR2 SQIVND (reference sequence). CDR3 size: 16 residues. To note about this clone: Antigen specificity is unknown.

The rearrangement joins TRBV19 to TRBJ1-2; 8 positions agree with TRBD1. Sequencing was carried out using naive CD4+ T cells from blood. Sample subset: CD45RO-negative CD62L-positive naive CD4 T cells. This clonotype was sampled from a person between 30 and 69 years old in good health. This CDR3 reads CASSPGGTGAFHGYTF. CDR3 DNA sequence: TGTGCCAGTAGCCCCGGAGGGACAGGCGCCTTCCATGGCTACACCTTC.